These T cell receptor beta chains were read from a single sample in a study of Graves' ophthalmopathy and Graves' hyperthyroidism. TCRdb called the multiplex PCR reads again in MiXCR, with one record for every CDR3 protein. Here the sample spans under 350,000 distinct CDR3 sequences, around a sixth being singletons. Sequencing used peripheral blood. The receptors were sampled from an adult man with Graves' ophthalmopathy. Both conserved end residues are trimmed from each CDR3. The D gene is left open where the match is weak.

TRBV20-1	11	TRBD2	TRBJ2-7	SAVAGVFYEQY
TRBV20-1	13	NA	TRBJ1-5	SALTQGMGNQPQH
TRBV30	12	NA	TRBJ2-5	AWSKEARSETQY
TRBV14	10	NA	TRBJ1-6	ASSRENSPLH
TRBV6-2/TRBV6-3	13	TRBD1	TRBJ2-7	ASSYLRQGPHEQY
TRBV7-2	12	NA	TRBJ2-6	ASSLVSLANVLT
TRBV28	10	NA	TRBJ2-7	AAQKGRVEQY
TRBV9	11	NA	TRBJ2-7	ASSRTDTYEQY
TRBV6-5	14	NA	TRBJ2-7	ASSSIWRTSSYEQY
TRBV7-3	13	NA	TRBJ1-1	ASSLGRGPGTEAF
TRBV20-1	12	NA	TRBJ2-7	SAQSLSGTYEQY
TRBV7-3	13	TRBD1	TRBJ1-1	ASSLSSTGDTEAF
TRBV6-1	12	NA	TRBJ1-1	ASSRSRGGTEAF
TRBV6-5	11	NA	TRBJ2-7	ASSHRDTYEQY
TRBV6-5	12	NA	TRBJ1-5	ASSSDGPRQPQH
TRBV2	11	NA	TRBJ2-7	ASTFQGFYEQY
TRBV6-2/TRBV6-3	10	NA	TRBJ1-6	ACSLEFSPLH
TRBV4-2	15	TRBD1	TRBJ1-3	ASSQRINRGTGNTIY
TRBV20-1	10	NA	TRBJ1-5	SGGTSNQPQH
TRBV11-2	13	NA	TRBJ2-7	ASSLGSGARNEQY
TRBV7-8	12	NA	TRBJ2-7	ASSLAPASARQY
TRBV7-3	14	TRBD1	TRBJ1-1	ASSSGGGQGGRGAF
TRBV6-1	12	NA	TRBJ1-5	ASSGQEYNQPQH
TRBV6-5	11	NA	TRBJ1-1	ASSYSPPESAF
TRBV10-3	13	NA	TRBJ1-2	AIISSPNHNYGYT
TRBV20-1	11	NA	TRBJ2-4	SAGLVAKNIQY
TRBV9	13	TRBD2	TRBJ2-5	ASSVLAGVQETQY